This record covers a single T cell receptor beta chain. The data originate from a study of shared clonotypes between healthy human individuals. TCRdb keeps only in-frame clones here, not all; method: immunoSEQ multiplex PCR. The sample carries hundreds of thousands of clones, about 96% recorded once. This CDR3 comprises 15 residues. CDR1 and CDR2 (germline): LNHNV, YYDKDF (reference sequence). Trimming shortened V by 0 bases and J by 4 bases, and 10 bases separated the two germline ends. CD8 cells regarded as naive lacked CD45RO, were positively chosen for CCR7, and omitted terminally differentiated effector memory CD45RA+ cells.

This receptor was identified in a woman aged 25 to 39 in good health. This chain joins TRBV15 and TRBJ1-5; D is ambiguous. Sequencing was carried out using naive CD8+ T cells sorted from blood. The DNA for the CDR3 is TGTGCCACCAGCAGAGAGGATTTGGGTAATCAGCCCCAGCATTTT. This encodes CATSREDLGNQPQHF.